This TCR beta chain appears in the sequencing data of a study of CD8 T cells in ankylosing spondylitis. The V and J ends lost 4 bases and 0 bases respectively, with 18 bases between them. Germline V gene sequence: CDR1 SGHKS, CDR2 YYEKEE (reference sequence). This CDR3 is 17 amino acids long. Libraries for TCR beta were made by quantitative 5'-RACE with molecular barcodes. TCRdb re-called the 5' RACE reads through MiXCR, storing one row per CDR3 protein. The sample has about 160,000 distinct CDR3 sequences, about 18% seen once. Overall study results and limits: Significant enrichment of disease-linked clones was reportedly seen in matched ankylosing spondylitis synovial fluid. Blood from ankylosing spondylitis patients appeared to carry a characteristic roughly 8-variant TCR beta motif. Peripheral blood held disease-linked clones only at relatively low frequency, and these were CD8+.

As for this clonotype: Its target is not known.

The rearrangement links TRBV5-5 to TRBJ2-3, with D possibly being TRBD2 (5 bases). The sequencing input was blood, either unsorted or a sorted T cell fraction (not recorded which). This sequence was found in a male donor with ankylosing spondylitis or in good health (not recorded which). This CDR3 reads CASSVKSGSLSTDTQYF. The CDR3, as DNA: TGTGCCAGCAGCGTAAAAAGCGGAAGCCTTAGCACAGATACGCAGTATTTT.